A single T cell receptor beta chain is shown here with its context. The data were taken from a study of T cell responses to AZD1222 COVID-19 vaccine. Produced via immunoSEQ multiplex PCR; TCRdb's table is partial and in-frame only. Of over 150,000 clones listed, 85% to 95% are singletons. From germline, CDR1 is ENHRY and CDR2 SYGVKD. V was clipped by 7 bases and J by 0 bases, with 7 bases between them. CDR3 length: 13 residues. The sequenced sample was peripheral blood, obtained on day 0 of AZD1222 vaccination. This chain uses TRBV10-3 with TRBJ1-3, with a possible D match to TRBD1 (5 bases). The clonotype originates from an adult in good health. The CDR3, as DNA: TGTGCCATCATCGACAGCTCTGGAAACACCATATATTTT. Residues: CAIIDSSGNTIYF.